This T cell receptor beta chain was sequenced for a study of T cell clonality in common variable immunodeficiency. Study-wide findings and caveats: Fewer TCRbeta clones were shared among CVID subjects than controls. CVID subjects had higher TCRbeta clonality than healthy controls, most marked in about a third.

Both groups were predominantly of Caucasian heritage. Blood samples were heparinized, about 4.5 to 9 ml per donor. The assay was immunoSEQ multiplex PCR, and TCRdb's table has in-frame clones only and misses some. Listed for the sample are more than 35,000 clones, none seen a single time. This clone was seen many times. What it binds is unknown. The sequence runs out 3 residues before the end of the CDR3; the remainder is reconstructed from the germline J gene. Germline-derived CDR1 and CDR2 are MGHRA and YSYEKL. The CDR3 extends over 13 amino acids. V was shortened by 2 bases and J by 7 bases, with 9 bases between the two germline ends.

The TCR sequence derives from a person between 18 and 75 years old in good health. The rearrangement links TRBV4-1 to TRBJ2-1; tentatively, D is TRBD2 (5 bases). The sequencing sample was made of peripheral blood mononuclear cells. The DNA read from the CDR3 is TGCGCCAGCAGCCAACTTAGAGGGAATGAG. Translating it yields CASSQLRGNE. The whole CDR3 sequence is CASSQLRGNEQFF.